The TCR beta chain described here comes from a study of response to subunit inactivated influenza vaccine. There are a few counts of this clonotype. Its matching antigen is unknown. A single record per CDR3 protein comes from TCRdb applying MiXCR to the RT-PCR reads. The data contain approximately 700,000 distinct CDR3 sequences, 14% of them singletons. General study results and limits: Each seasonal influenza vaccination recruits few new T cells, the authors suggested.

The source was PBMCs from blood, collected roughly 2 weeks before vaccination. The receptor comes from a man between 45 and 60 years old who received an inactivated influenza vaccine.

For the CDR3, the DNA is TGTGCCTGGAACCAGGCAGGGTCACCGGGGGCCAACGTCCTGACTTTC. Translation gives CAWNQAGSPGANVLTF. The V and J genes are TRBV30 and TRBJ2-6; D may be TRBD1 (5 bases). Germline CDR1 is GTSNPN and CDR2 is SVGIG (reference sequence). CDR3 length equals 16 residues. V was trimmed by 4 bases and J by 4 bases, leaving 17 bases between them. The variable domain in full, completed from reference TRBV30 and TRBJ2-6, reads SQTIHQWPATLVQPVGSPLSLECTVEGTSNPNLYWYRQAAGRGLQLLFYSVGIGQISSEVPQNLSASRPQDRQFILSSKKLLLSDSGFYLCAWNQAGSPGANVLTFGAGSRLTVL.